The 32 T cell receptor beta chains listed next were all sequenced from one sample in a study of cytomegalovirus exposure and HLA in healthy donors. 13 Jbeta primers and 60 Vbeta primers were used for the PCR. Data came from immunoSEQ multiplex PCR; TCRdb stores just in-frame clones and leaves some out. This table holds roughly 49,000 clones, roughly four fifths found once. Sequencing was carried out using PBMCs. These receptors were collected from a boy aged 5-17 years in good health and CMV-seropositive.

The chain links TRBV5-1 to TRBJ2-2, with a weak D call TRBD2 (6 bases). V lost 6 bases to trimming and J lost 2 bases, with 20 bases between them. CDR1 and CDR2 from the germline V gene are SGHRS and YFSETQ. The CDR3 totals 17 residues. The CDR3 sequence: CASNAGRTLLNTGELFF. The CDR3 region has the DNA TGCGCCAGCAACGCGGGGCGAACCTTACTAAACACCGGGGAGCTGTTTTTT.

The V gene is TRBV7-9, the J gene TRBJ1-1, with D possibly TRBD1 on 5 matching bases. The germline V gene encodes CDR1 SEHNR and CDR2 FQNEAQ (reference sequence). The ends were cut back, 5 bases at V and 6 bases at J, with 13 bases in the middle. This CDR3 has 13 amino acids. Written as DNA, the CDR3 is TGTGCCAGCAGCCCGGGGGGGTGGGCTGAAGCTTTCTTT. It specifies CASSPGGWAEAFF.

V is TRBV7-3 and J is TRBJ2-5; no clear D. The closer fit of TRBJ2-7 to the DNA end suggests the J call may be wrong. The CDR3 covers 15 residues. Germline assignment: CDR1 SGHTA and CDR2 FQGTGA. The CDR3 here is CASSPHGDGSYEQYF. CDR3 nucleotides: TGTGCCAGCAGCCCACACGGAGACGGGTCCTACGAGCAGTACTTC.

This clone was counted once. The chain is built from TRBV13 and TRBJ1-3, with D maybe TRBD1 (6 bases). There are 14 residues in the CDR3. V was shortened by 6 bases and J by 8 bases, with 17 bases between the two germline ends. Germline CDR1 and CDR2: PRHDT and FYEKMQ (reference sequence). Here the CDR3 reads CASSRIQGLDTIYF. The CDR3 nucleotides read TGTGCCAGCAGTCGAATACAGGGTTTGGACACCATATATTTT.

The chain uses TRBV7-8 and TRBJ1-2; D remains ambiguous. CDR1 is SGHVS, CDR2 FQNEAQ, per germline. The ends were cut back, 1 base at V and 0 bases at J, with 9 bases in the middle. The CDR3 is made up of 15 amino acids. CDR3: CASSLGPSANYGYTF. CDR3 DNA: TGTGCCAGCAGCTTAGGGCCGTCAGCTAACTATGGCTACACCTTC. Full variable domain (rest looked up from reference TRBV7-8 and TRBJ1-2): GAGVSQSPRYKVAKRGQDVALRCDPISGHVSLFWYQQALGQGPEFLTYFQNEAQLDKSGLPSDRFFAERPEGSVSTLKIQRTQQEDSAVYLCASSLGPSANYGYTFGSGTRLTVV.

The rearrangement joins TRBV4-1 to TRBJ2-2; D is possibly TRBD2 (5 bases). Germline loops: CDR1 MGHRA, CDR2 YSYEKL. The CDR3 loop spans 16 amino acids. Deletions cut 4 bases from V and 4 bases from J, with 16 bases between. The CDR3 region is CASSLMPGMGTGELFF. In DNA form, the CDR3 reads TGCGCCAGCAGCCTCATGCCGGGAATGGGCACCGGGGAGCTGTTTTTT.

This sequence joins TRBV5-1 and TRBJ2-2; no reliable D call. Germline CDR1 and CDR2: SGHRS and YFSETQ. Trimming took off 6 bases at V and 0 bases at J, with 6 bases between the two ends. CDR3 length: 13 amino acids. CDR3 nucleotide sequence: TGCGCCAGCACCGAGTCGAACACCGGGGAGCTGTTTTTT. Amino acids: CASTESNTGELFF.

The CDR3 is CASSQGGVGGSGANVLTF. CDR3 in DNA: TGCGCCAGCAGCCAAGGTGGCGTCGGGGGCTCTGGGGCCAACGTCCTGACTTTC. This sequence joins TRBV4-1 and TRBJ2-6; perhaps TRBD2 as D (6 bases). The germline V gene encodes CDR1 MGHRA and CDR2 YSYEKL. The CDR3 loop spans 18 amino acids. The V gene lost 1 base and the J gene lost 0 bases, with 13 bases spanning the gap.

V gene TRBV6-5 combines with J gene TRBJ1-1, with D possibly matching TRBD1 (6 bases). This CDR3 has 13 amino acids. V was trimmed by 8 bases and J by 1 base, leaving 11 bases between them. CDR1 and CDR2 (germline): MNHEY, SVGAGI. The CDR3 reads CASATGQNTEAFF. DNA of the CDR3: TGTGCCAGCGCAACGGGACAGAACACTGAAGCTTTCTTT.

The chain has TRBV7-6 and TRBJ2-1; 10 nucleotides match TRBD2. This CDR3 is 16 amino acids long. After removal of 5 bases from V and 4 bases from J, the junction contained 8 bases not matched to a gene. Germline values: CDR1 SGHVS, CDR2 FNYEAQ. CDR3 DNA sequence: TGTGCCAGCAGCCCCCCCGCTAGCGGGGGTTACAATGAGCAGTTCTTC. As protein: CASSPPASGGYNEQFF.

This chain joins TRBV10-2 and TRBJ1-2; 8 positions agree with TRBD1. The trim removed 7 bases at V and 3 bases at J, leaving 13 bases unmatched. The CDR3 is 16 residues long. Germline V lookup: CDR1 WSHSY, CDR2 SAAADI. DNA of the CDR3: TGCGCCAGCACTCAAAAGGACAGGGCCTACTACTATGGCTACACCTTC. Its protein is CASTQKDRAYYYGYTF.

CDR3 loop: CASSEAMNTEAFF. For the CDR3, the DNA is TGTGCCAGCAGTGAAGCCATGAACACTGAAGCTTTCTTT. The chain uses TRBV6-4 and TRBJ1-1; D is unclear. V lost 3 bases, J lost 0 bases, and 5 bases lay in between. CDR1 is MRHNA and CDR2 is SNTAGT in the germline V gene. The CDR3 extends over 13 amino acids.

J is TRBJ1-4 and V is TRBV7-6, with D unresolved. The CDR3 is 17 amino acids. Germline V gene sequence: CDR1 SGHVS, CDR2 FNYEAQ. The V end was cut by 5 bases, the J end by 8 bases, with 24 bases between. DNA for the CDR3: TGTGCCAGCAGCAGGAAATTCAAAATTGAGGGAGGGGAAAAACTGTTTTTT. Translation gives CASSRKFKIEGGEKLFF.

CDR3 protein: CASSSFLAADDGYTF. Written as DNA, the CDR3 is TGTGCCAGCAGTTCGTTCCTGGCAGCGGATGATGGCTACACCTTC. The chain uses TRBV27 and TRBJ1-2; no firm D call. The V end lost 4 bases, the J end lost 6 bases, and 18 bases lay between the germline ends. The CDR3 contains 15 residues. Germline loops: CDR1 MNHEY, CDR2 SMNVEV (reference sequence).

This sequence joins TRBV12-5 and TRBJ1-2; D perhaps matches TRBD1 (6 bases). The CDR3 has 13 amino acids. V was clipped by 5 bases and J by 6 bases, with 13 bases between them. Germline V gives CDR1 LGHNT, CDR2 FRNRAP. The DNA of the CDR3 is TGTGCTAGTGGTATAACAGGGTATCATGGCTACACCTTC. This codes for CASGITGYHGYTF.

As concerns this clone: One junction end disagrees with the germline gene, perhaps due to a read error. The V gene is TRBV7-9, the J gene TRBJ1-1; D gene unclear. This CDR3 is built from 15 residues. Per germline, CDR1 SEHNR and CDR2 FQNEAQ (reference sequence). This CDR3 is CSSSDEYGAGTEAFF. The CDR3 DNA reads TGTTCCAGCAGCGATGAATACGGAGCCGGCACTGAAGCTTTCTTT.

This clone was seen a few times. The J gene is TRBJ1-1, the V gene TRBV20-1, with 7 bases identical to TRBD1. The CDR3 contains 11 residues. The V and J ends lost 7 bases and 3 bases, in that order; junction bases with no gene match: 2. Germline-derived CDR1 and CDR2 are DFQATT and SNEGSKA (reference sequence). The DNA for the CDR3 is TGCAGTGTTGACAGGGACACTGAAGCTTTCTTT. Its translation: CSVDRDTEAFF.

This chain joins TRBV7-2 and TRBJ2-5; TRBD2 aligns across 7 bases. With 0 bases clipped from V and 1 base from J, the junction kept 2 bases outside the gene matches. This CDR3 comprises 15 residues. The germline V gene encodes CDR1 SGHTA and CDR2 FQGNSA. CDR3 amino acids: CASSLAQRGQETQYF. In nucleotides, the CDR3 is TGTGCCAGCAGCTTAGCACAGCGGGGCCAAGAGACCCAGTACTTC.

This chain connects TRBV7-2 to TRBJ1-5; D not resolved. V was shortened by 5 bases and J by 4 bases, with 15 bases between the two germline ends. Germline lookup yields CDR1 SGHTA and CDR2 FQGNSA. The CDR3 has 15 residues. As DNA, the CDR3 is TGTGCCAGCAGCAACGAGGTACACTTTAATCAGCCCCAGCATTTT. Residues: CASSNEVHFNQPQHF.

The CDR3 DNA reads TGTGCCAGCAGCCAAGGTCCGGGACAGAGCATCATGAACACTGAAGCTTTCTTT. Its translation is CASSQGPGQSIMNTEAFF. The V call is TRBV4-2, the J call TRBJ1-1; 7 bases align to TRBD1. CDR3 length: 18 amino acids. Germline V gene sequence: CDR1 LGHNA, CDR2 YNFKEQ. The ends lost 1 base at V and 0 bases at J; junction bases unmatched: 11.

This chain links TRBV9 with TRBJ1-4; D may be TRBD1 (6 bases). V lost 0 bases and J lost 2, with 11 bases in between. There are 16 residues in the CDR3. The germline gives CDR1 SGDLS, CDR2 YYNGEE. DNA for the CDR3: TGTGCCAGCAGCGTAGAAGGTGGGGGCACTAATGAAAAACTGTTTTTT. Amino acids: CASSVEGGGTNEKLFF. Variable domain in full (rest from reference TRBV9 and TRBJ1-4): DSGVTQTPKHLITATGQRVTLRCSPRSGDLSVYWYQQSLDQGLQFLIQYYNGEERAKGNILERFSAQQFPDLHSELNLSSLELGDSALYFCASSVEGGGTNEKLFFGSGTQLSVL.

The chain has TRBV5-1 and TRBJ2-5; 10 bases fit TRBD2. CDR3 length equals 15 residues. Germline lookup yields CDR1 SGHRS and CDR2 YFSETQ. V gave up 2 bases and J gave up 0 bases; unmatched junction bases: 1. For the CDR3, the DNA is TGCGCCAGCAGCTTCCTAGCGGGGGACCAAGAGACCCAGTACTTC. Encoded protein: CASSFLAGDQETQYF. Using reference TRBV5-1 and TRBJ2-5 for the parts outside the CDR3, the full variable domain is KAGVTQTPRYLIKTRGQQVTLSCSPISGHRSVSWYQQTPGQGLQFLFEYFSETQRNKGNFPGRFSGRQFSNSRSEMNVSTLELGDSALYLCASSFLAGDQETQYFGPGTRLLVL.

The genes are TRBV12-5 and TRBJ1-1; D not certain. Germline CDR1 reads LGHNT; CDR2 reads FRNRAP. Trimming left V 7 bases short and J 1 base short, with 22 bases between. The CDR3 covers 17 residues. The CDR3 DNA is TGTGCTAGTGCCCCCTCGGGAGTGGGCCCGTGGAACACTGAAGCTTTCTTT. Protein sequence: CASAPSGVGPWNTEAFF.

This clone came up a few times. The chain couples TRBV5-4 to TRBJ1-1, with TRBD1 as a possible D gene (6 bases). The V and J ends lost 6 bases and 7 bases respectively, with 10 bases between them. This CDR3 has 11 residues. The V gene's germline CDR1 is SGHNT and CDR2 YYREEE (reference sequence). The CDR3, as DNA: TGTGCCAGCATCCAGGGGAATGAAGCTTTCTTT. Protein sequence: CASIQGNEAFF.

The chain's CDR3 is CASSPRLAANTGELFF. The CDR3 nucleotides are TGTGCCAGCAGTCCCAGACTAGCGGCAAACACCGGGGAGCTGTTTTTT. V and J are TRBV2 and TRBJ2-2; 9 bases align to TRBD2. Germline CDR1 and CDR2: SNHLY and FYNNEI. This CDR3 has 16 amino acids. V was pared by 5 bases and J by 2 bases, with 6 bases of the junction left unmatched.

The chain is built from TRBV19 and TRBJ1-5, with 10 bases aligning to TRBD1. The CDR3 consists of 15 residues. With V trimmed by 5 bases and J by 4 bases, 5 bases remained unmatched. Looked up from germline, CDR1 is LNHDA and CDR2 is SQIVND (reference sequence). CDR3 region: CASSGQGDRNQPQHF. CDR3 DNA sequence: TGTGCCAGTAGTGGACAGGGGGATAGGAATCAGCCCCAGCATTTT.

This clone was detected only a few times. The V call is TRBV2, the J call TRBJ1-1; D is unclear. The germline CDR1 and CDR2 sequences are SNHLY and FYNNEI. Trimming left V 6 bases short and J 3 bases short, with 11 bases between. CDR3 length equals 13 residues. The CDR3 coding sequence is TGTGCCAGCAGCCCTATCGTTTACACTGAAGCTTTCTTT. Translating gives CASSPIVYTEAFF. Based on the CDR3 plus reference TRBV2 and TRBJ1-1, the full variable domain is EPEVTQTPSHQVTQMGQEVILRCVPISNHLYFYWYRQILGQKVEFLVSFYNNEISEKSEIFDDQFSVERPDGSNFTLKIRSTKLEDSAMYFCASSPIVYTEAFFGQGTRLTVV.

V and J are TRBV6-5 and TRBJ1-2; D is possibly TRBD1 (6 bases). Deletions cut 6 bases from V and 6 bases from J, with 17 bases between. Germline CDR1 and CDR2: MNHEY and SVGAGI. The CDR3 is 14 amino acids. DNA of the CDR3: TGTGCCAGCAGGCGAGCGGGGGCGCGGGATGGCTACACCTTC. Translation gives CASRRAGARDGYTF.

The chain uses TRBV7-8 and TRBJ2-7; possibly TRBD1 for D (5 bases). The V gene lost 6 bases and the J gene lost 2 bases, with 23 bases spanning the gap. Per the germline V gene, CDR1 is SGHVS and CDR2 is FQNEAQ. The CDR3 is 17 residues long. CDR3 sequence reads: CASRPTPPGLGAYEQYF. CDR3 nucleotide sequence: TGTGCCAGCAGACCAACCCCCCCCGGCTTAGGGGCCTACGAGCAGTACTTC.

The rearrangement uses TRBV27 and TRBJ2-5; 12 bases are a match to TRBD1. The J call may be wrong; the DNA end is better matched by TRBJ2-7. Germline lookup yields CDR1 MNHEY and CDR2 SMNVEV (reference sequence). This CDR3 is built from 12 residues. The CDR3: CASGTGGSEQYF. The CDR3 DNA is TGTGCCAGCGGGACAGGGGGCTCCGAGCAGTACTTC.

The chain carries TRBV6-6 and TRBJ1-2, with 9 bases fitting TRBD1. The CDR3 is 13 amino acids. V shed 5 bases, J shed 5 bases, and the junction held 3 bases outside the gene matches. Germline values: CDR1 MNHNY, CDR2 SVGAGI (reference sequence). CDR3 protein: CASSPGTGYGYTF. CDR3 DNA: TGTGCCAGCAGTCCCGGGACAGGGTATGGCTACACCTTC.

The chain combines TRBV6-5 with TRBJ2-4; TRBD1 agrees at 9 bases. V lost 6 bases to trimming and J lost 7 bases; unmatched junction nucleotides: 7. This CDR3 contains 14 residues. Germline lookup yields CDR1 MNHEY and CDR2 SVGAGI. CDR3 sequence (DNA): TGTGCCAGCAGCCCCGGGACAGGGACGAACATTCAGTACTTC. Its protein product is CASSPGTGTNIQYF.